Detailed here is one TCR beta chain. What it binds is not known. The repertoire was sequenced with immunoSEQ multiplex PCR; TCRdb's copy has only in-frame clones and lacks some. In the table there are roughly 53,000 clones, roughly three quarters of which are singletons. The source of the sample is a study of T cell clones after liver transplantation. Study-wide background: At least one year of complete immunosuppression withdrawal without enzymes over twice normal defined tolerance.

The CDR3 has 14 residues. Per the germline V gene, CDR1 is SGHNT and CDR2 is YYREEE (reference sequence). V dropped 4 bases and J dropped 6 bases, with 16 bases sitting between them. Study findings and constraints: Graft donor-reactive T cells possibly entered the graft instead of undergoing deletion. Post-transplant time points were not standardized, so conclusions are preliminary.

The genes are TRBV5-4 and TRBJ1-2; possibly TRBD1 for D (6 bases). This TCR was recovered from a human patient who received a liver transplant. Among the T cells, some may be from the graft donor. Material: CD4+ T cells from blood, obtained at the 22-month timepoint. CDR3 nucleotides: TGTGCCAGCAGCCCCGATCGGACAGTCCATGGCTACACCTTC. It codes for CASSPDRTVHGYTF.